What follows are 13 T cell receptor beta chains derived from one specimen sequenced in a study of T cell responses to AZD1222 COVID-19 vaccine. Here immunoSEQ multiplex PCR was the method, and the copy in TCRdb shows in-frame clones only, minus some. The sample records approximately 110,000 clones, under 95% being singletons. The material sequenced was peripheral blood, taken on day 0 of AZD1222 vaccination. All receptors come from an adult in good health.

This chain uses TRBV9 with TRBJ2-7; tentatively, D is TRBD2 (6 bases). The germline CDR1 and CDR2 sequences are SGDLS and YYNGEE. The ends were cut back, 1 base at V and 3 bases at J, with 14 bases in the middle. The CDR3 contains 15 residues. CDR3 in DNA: TGTGCCAGCAGCGTACGCTCCGGGGGTGACTACGAGCAGTACTTC. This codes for CASSVRSGGDYEQYF.

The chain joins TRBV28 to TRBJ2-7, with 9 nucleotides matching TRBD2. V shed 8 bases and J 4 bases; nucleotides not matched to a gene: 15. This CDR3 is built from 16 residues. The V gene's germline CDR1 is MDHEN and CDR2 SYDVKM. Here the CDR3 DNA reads TGTGCCAGCTCCGAAACTACCGGGACTAGCCATTACGAGCAGTACTTC. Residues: CASSETTGTSHYEQYF. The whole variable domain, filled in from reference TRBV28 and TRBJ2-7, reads DVKVTQSSRYLVKRTGEKVFLECVQDMDHENMFWYRQDPGLGLRLIYFSYDVKMKEKGDIPEGYSVSREKKERFSLILESASTNQTSMYLCASSETTGTSHYEQYFGPGTRLTVT.

The CDR3 reads CASSLDPGPNTEAFF. In nucleotides, the CDR3 is TGTGCCAGCAGCTTAGATCCCGGCCCGAACACTGAAGCTTTCTTT. This chain links TRBV13 with TRBJ1-1; D call uncertain. V was cut by 1 base and J by 1 base, with 10 bases left in between. The CDR3 has 15 amino acids. Germline CDR1 PRHDT, CDR2 FYEKMQ (reference sequence).

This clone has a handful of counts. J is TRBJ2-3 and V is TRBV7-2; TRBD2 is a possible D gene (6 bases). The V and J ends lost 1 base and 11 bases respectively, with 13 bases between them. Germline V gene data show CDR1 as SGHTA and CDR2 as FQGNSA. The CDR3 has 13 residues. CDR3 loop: CASSLVAGREQYF. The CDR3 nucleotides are TGTGCCAGCAGCTTAGTGGCCGGGAGAGAGCAGTATTTT.

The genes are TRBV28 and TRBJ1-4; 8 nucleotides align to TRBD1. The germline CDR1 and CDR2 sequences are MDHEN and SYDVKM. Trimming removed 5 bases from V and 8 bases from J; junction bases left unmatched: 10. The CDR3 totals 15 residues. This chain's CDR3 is CASSLTGGLFEKLFF. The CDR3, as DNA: TGTGCCAGCAGTCTTACAGGGGGGCTGTTCGAAAAACTGTTTTTT.

The CDR3: CATSDRPGVYGYTF. The DNA for the CDR3 is TGTGCCACCAGTGACCGCCCAGGAGTCTATGGCTACACCTTC. The chain employs TRBV24-1 and TRBJ1-2; no firm D call. The CDR3 runs 14 residues. The germline V and J ends were trimmed by 4 bases and 4 bases, with 12 bases remaining between them. Looked up from germline, CDR1 is KGHDR and CDR2 is SFDVKD.

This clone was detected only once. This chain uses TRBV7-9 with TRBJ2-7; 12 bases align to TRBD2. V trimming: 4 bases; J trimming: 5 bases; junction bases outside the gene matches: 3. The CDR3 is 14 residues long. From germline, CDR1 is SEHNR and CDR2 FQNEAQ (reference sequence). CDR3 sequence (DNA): TGTGCCAGCAGCTCTAGCGGGAGGGCCCACGAGCAGTACTTC. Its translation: CASSSSGRAHEQYF.

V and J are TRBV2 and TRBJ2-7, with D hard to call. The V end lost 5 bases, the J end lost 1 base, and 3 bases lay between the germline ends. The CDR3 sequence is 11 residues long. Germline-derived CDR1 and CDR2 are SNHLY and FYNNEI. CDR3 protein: CASSPSYEQYF. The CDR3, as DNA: TGTGCCAGCAGTCCTTCCTACGAGCAGTACTTC.

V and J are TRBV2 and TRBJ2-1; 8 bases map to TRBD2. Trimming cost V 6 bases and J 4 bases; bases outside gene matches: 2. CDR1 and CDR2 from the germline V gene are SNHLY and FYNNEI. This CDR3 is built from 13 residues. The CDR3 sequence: CASRAGGYNEQFF. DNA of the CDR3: TGTGCCAGCAGGGCGGGAGGTTACAATGAGCAGTTCTTC. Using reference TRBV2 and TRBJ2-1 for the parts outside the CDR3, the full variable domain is EPEVTQTPSHQVTQMGQEVILRCVPISNHLYFYWYRQILGQKVEFLVSFYNNEISEKSEIFDDQFSVERPDGSNFTLKIRSTKLEDSAMYFCASRAGGYNEQFFGPGTRLTVL.

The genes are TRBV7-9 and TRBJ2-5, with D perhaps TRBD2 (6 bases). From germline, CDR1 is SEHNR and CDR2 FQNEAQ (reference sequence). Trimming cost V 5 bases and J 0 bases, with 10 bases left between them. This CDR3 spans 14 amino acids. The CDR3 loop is CASSPGDYQETQYF. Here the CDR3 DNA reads TGTGCCAGCAGCCCGGGGGACTACCAAGAGACCCAGTACTTC.

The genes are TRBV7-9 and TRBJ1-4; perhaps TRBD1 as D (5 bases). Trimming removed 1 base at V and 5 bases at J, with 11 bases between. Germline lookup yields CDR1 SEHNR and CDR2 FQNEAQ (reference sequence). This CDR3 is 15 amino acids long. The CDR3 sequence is CASSLVGTANEKLFF. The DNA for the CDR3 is TGTGCCAGCAGCTTAGTAGGGACCGCAAATGAAAAACTGTTTTTT.

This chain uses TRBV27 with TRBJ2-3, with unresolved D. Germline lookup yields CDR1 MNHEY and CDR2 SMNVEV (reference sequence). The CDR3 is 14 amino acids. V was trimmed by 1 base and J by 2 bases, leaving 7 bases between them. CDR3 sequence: CASSLWQNTDTQYF. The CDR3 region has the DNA TGTGCCAGCAGTTTATGGCAGAACACAGATACGCAGTATTTT.

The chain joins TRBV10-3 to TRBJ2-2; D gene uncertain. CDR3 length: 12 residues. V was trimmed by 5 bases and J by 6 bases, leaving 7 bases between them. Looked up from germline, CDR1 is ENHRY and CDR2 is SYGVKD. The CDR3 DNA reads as TGTGCCATCAGTCCCTCCTCCGGGGAGCTGTTTTTT. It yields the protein CAISPSSGELFF.